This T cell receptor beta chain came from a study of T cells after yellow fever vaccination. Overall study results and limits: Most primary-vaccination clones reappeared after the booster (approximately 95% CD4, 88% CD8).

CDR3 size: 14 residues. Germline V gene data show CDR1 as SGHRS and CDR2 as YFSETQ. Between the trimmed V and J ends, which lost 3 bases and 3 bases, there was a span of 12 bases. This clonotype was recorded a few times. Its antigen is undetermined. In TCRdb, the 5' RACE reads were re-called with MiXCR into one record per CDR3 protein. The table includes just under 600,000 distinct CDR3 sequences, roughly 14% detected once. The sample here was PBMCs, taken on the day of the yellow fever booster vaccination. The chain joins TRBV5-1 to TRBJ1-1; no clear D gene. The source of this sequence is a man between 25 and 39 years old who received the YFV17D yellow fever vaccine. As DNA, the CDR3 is TGCGCCAGCAGCTGGACCGGGTCGGACACTGAAGCTTTCTTT. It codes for CASSWTGSDTEAFF.